The 4 T cell receptor beta chains given below trace back to one sample, sequenced in a study of CD8+CD57+ T cells in acquired aplastic anemia. Template material for TCR beta VDJ and CDR3 profiling consisted of genomic DNA. TCRdb reprocessed the reads via MiXCR and lists one record per CDR3 protein. The sample records approximately 380,000 distinct CDR3 sequences, 55% to 70% being singletons. Material: sorted CD4+, CD8+, or CD8+CD57+ T cells (not recorded which) from PBMCs. These receptors all stem from a human donor in good health, serving as a control.

This chain links TRBV20-1 with TRBJ2-7; 10 nucleotides agree with TRBD2. Per germline, CDR1 DFQATT and CDR2 SNEGSKA (reference sequence). The junction had 12 bases not matched to a gene; V was cut back by 8 bases and J by 2 bases. The CDR3 spans 15 residues. This chain's CDR3 is CSLSGGGMTPYEQYF. The CDR3 coding sequence is TGCAGTCTCAGCGGGGGGGGCATGACGCCCTACGAGCAGTACTTC.

This chain connects TRBV7-6 to TRBJ1-5; D gene uncertain. V lost 2 bases, J lost 7 bases, and 9 bases lay in between. Germline V lookup: CDR1 SGHVS, CDR2 FNYEAQ. CDR3 length equals 13 residues. The CDR3 DNA reads TGTGCCAGCAGCTTAACCAAAGCACAGCCCCAGCATTTT. Its translation is CASSLTKAQPQHF.

This clonotype was observed once. The rearrangement links TRBV7-9 to TRBJ2-5, with 8 bases lining up with TRBD1. Trimming cost V 2 bases and J 14 bases; bases outside gene matches: 16. CDR1 SEHNR and CDR2 FQNEAQ come from the germline V gene (reference sequence). The CDR3 covers 15 residues. The CDR3: CASSLRDRGFGDGYF. The CDR3 region has the DNA TGTGCCAGCAGCTTACGTGACAGGGGCTTTGGTGACGGCTACTTC.

The CDR3 region has the DNA TGTGCCAGCAGTAGAGATCGGGTCTCCTACGAGCAGTACTTC. Its translation: CASSRDRVSYEQYF. V is TRBV6-6 and J is TRBJ2-7; D gene ambiguous. Per the germline V gene, CDR1 is MNHNY and CDR2 is SVGAGI (reference sequence). The CDR3 has 14 amino acids. V lost 5 bases to trimming and J lost 0 bases, with 11 bases between them.